This TCR beta chain was sequenced during a study of T cells in Graves' hyperthyroidism and ophthalmopathy (dated by TCRdb to the late 2010s). As for the study more broadly: Peripheral blood was sampled at the time of initial diagnosis, prior to any treatment. Whether ophthalmopathy could be predicted prospectively was tested in an independent validation cohort made up of fewer than 20 hyperthyroidism patients plus 17 patients who later progressed to ophthalmopathy. Thyroid tissue and blood T-cell repertoires from six or seven Graves' hyperthyroidism patients were also compared in the study. A discovery cohort of roughly 100 patients, approximately 45 with Graves' ophthalmopathy and approximately 55 with stable Graves' hyperthyroidism, was used to find distinguishing TCR V-J signatures. According to the paper, TCR Vbeta CDR3 sequencing was carried out on some 140 peripheral blood samples, which came from under 50 ophthalmopathy, around 75 hyperthyroidism and roughly 17 progressor patients. Following sampling, methimazole starting at 30 mg daily was given to hyperthyroidism patients, and high-dose intravenous methylprednisolone was given to ophthalmopathy patients. The 90 to 100 discovery patients were randomly divided into training and test sets at a 7:3 ratio.

TCR beta CDR3 regions were amplified from RNA transcripts. For the first round of RT-PCR on the TCR CDR3, the HTBI primer set was used together with the Qiagen OneStep RT-PCR kit. Libraries were constructed in a second round of multiplex PCR, after which size selection and purification were carried out. Paired-end sequencing of the libraries was performed with 100 bp reads on an Illumina HiSeq2000. Under the source paper's analysis protocol: SOAPnuke was used to process the raw data, with reads discarded if the reads contained adapters or uncalled bases, had a mean Phred below 15, or lacked an exact constant-primer or identifier match. High-quality paired reads were merged with COPE v1.2.5, and unique nucleotide sequences were defined as clonotypes. MiTCR v1.1 was used to align the clonotypes against IMGT TRBV, TRBD and TRBJ reference segments. Analysis was restricted to V-J combinations with a frequency above 0.0001, which covered about 99% of repertoires. The TCS score was defined as the ratio of F50 (clonal expansion) to E x V (chaos), calculated using BLOSUM62-based TCRdist between CDR3 peptides within each V-J. Welch's t-statistics and random forest reduced 500 to 650 V-J features to 13, which were used in a naive Bayes classifier (R e1071). TCRdb reprocessing: public reads trimmed at Q25 with fastp, clones called with MiXCR, in-frame beta chains kept. Each CDR3 protein gets just one entry, which takes the most common genes and DNA from the rows behind it. The V and J calls come from TCRdb's annotation, not from the publication. The sample table shows more than 300,000 distinct CDR3 sequences, and about 18% are seen once. The ten biggest clones cover 40% of the sample.

V trim: 6 bases; J trim: 1 base; unmatched bases: 9. Based on the germline V gene, the CDR1 and CDR2 sequences are ENHRY and SYGVKD. Spanning cysteine to phenylalanine, the CDR3 consists of 16 amino acids. Only the CDR3 region is kept as DNA, spanning 48 bases read in frame from base 1. Ophthalmopathy patients had moderately to severely active disease, with a Clinical Activity Score of 3 or more, a NOSPECS grade of 4 or more, and a disease duration of less than 3 months. Any patient with an uncontrolled infection, another autoimmune disease, pregnancy or lactation was excluded. Diagnoses were established on the basis of clinical symptoms, serum thyroxine and TRAb, thyroid ultrasound, and orbital computed tomography. PBMCs were isolated from about 10 ml of fresh peripheral blood by Ficoll-Paque density gradient centrifugation. Trizol reagent was used to extract total RNA, and RNA quality was then checked on an Agilent 2100 Bioanalyzer.

This clonotype turned up a few times. The target of this receptor is not known. No much larger clone exists at a distance of one base, and base qualities are not known. The research as a whole found: Most expanded thyroid clonotypes (frequency above 0.001) were also found in blood, which suggests that blood repertoires may mirror thyroid immune responses. During validation, the model predicted progression to ophthalmopathy a median of about 6.5 months ahead of onset, with roughly 65% sensitivity and less than 85% specificity. No statistical method was used to fix the sample size in advance, and group allocation was not hidden from the investigators. Ophthalmopathy was separated from stable hyperthyroidism by a 13 V-J signature model, with around 90% sensitivity and approximately 81% specificity obtained in cross-validation and 80%/75% obtained in testing.

Here the chain combines TRBV10-3 and TRBJ1-1; TRBD1 matches 9 bases in the middle. Material for sequencing was blood. The source of this sequence is a man younger than 35 with Graves' ophthalmopathy. The nucleotide sequence reads TGTGCCATCAGATCCGGACAGGGGCTAGGGAACACTGAAGCTTTCTTT. Its protein product is CAIRSGQGLGNTEAFF.